This passage covers 5 T cell receptor beta chains from one sample sequenced in a study of T cell repertoires in cytomegalovirus infection. No antigen is known for these receptors. TCRdb reanalysed the reads using MiXCR and keeps one entry per CDR3 protein. The data hold a few hundred thousand distinct CDR3 sequences, with approximately 32% observed a single time. The source material was cultured PBMCs, sampled from culture after CMV antigen stimulation. Source of these receptors: a human donor in good health (CMV status not recorded). Some clones in this sample may be carry-over from other donors' samples.

This chain uses TRBV20-1 with TRBJ2-3; possibly TRBD1 or TRBD2 for D (6 bases each). Germline CDR1 reads DFQATT; CDR2 reads SNEGSKA (reference sequence). Trimming removed 5 bases from V and 6 bases from J, with 18 bases in between. The CDR3 contains 14 residues. The CDR3 reads CSARATRGGDTQYF. The CDR3 coding sequence is TGCAGTGCTCGAGCGACTAGAGGGGGGGATACGCAGTATTTT.

Ten or more counts support this clonotype. V gene TRBV7-2 combines with J gene TRBJ1-2; no clear D. The germline gives CDR1 SGHTA, CDR2 FQGNSA. Trimming cost V 2 bases and J 0 bases, with 7 bases left between them. The CDR3 totals 14 residues. The CDR3 DNA reads as TGTGCCAGCAGCTTAAGTCGAGCTAACTATGGCTACACCTTC. Protein: CASSLSRANYGYTF.

The V and J genes are TRBV10-3 and TRBJ2-3; weak D call: TRBD2 (6 bases). Trimming pared 6 bases from V and 6 bases from J, leaving 13 bases between. This CDR3 is 13 amino acids long. CDR1 is ENHRY and CDR2 is SYGVKD in the germline V gene. CDR3 sequence reads: CAIRPLAGDTQYF. The CDR3 DNA reads TGTGCCATCAGGCCCCTGGCGGGGGATACGCAGTATTTT.

This clonotype was detected ten times or more. This sequence joins TRBV5-1 and TRBJ2-3, with D perhaps matching TRBD2 (6 bases). Germline V lookup: CDR1 SGHRS, CDR2 YFSETQ. The V gene lost 0 bases and the J gene lost 6 bases, with 26 bases spanning the gap. This CDR3 comprises 19 residues. Here the CDR3 reads CASSLGAGRGSSWADTQYF. Here the CDR3 DNA reads TGCGCCAGCAGCTTGGGAGCCGGACGGGGGTCCTCCTGGGCCGATACGCAGTATTTT. The complete variable domain, with remaining parts taken from reference TRBV5-1 and TRBJ2-3, reads KAGVTQTPRYLIKTRGQQVTLSCSPISGHRSVSWYQQTPGQGLQFLFEYFSETQRNKGNFPGRFSGRQFSNSRSEMNVSTLELGDSALYLCASSLGAGRGSSWADTQYFGPGTRLTVL.

The chain is built from TRBV30 and TRBJ1-1; 7 positions agree with TRBD1. The CDR3 length is 13 residues. The germline gives CDR1 GTSNPN, CDR2 SVGIG (reference sequence). Losses at the gene ends were 2 bases for V and 6 bases for J; bases not matched to a gene: 6. The CDR3 sequence is CAWSNQGGAEAFF. As DNA, the CDR3 is TGTGCCTGGAGTAACCAGGGGGGAGCTGAAGCTTTCTTT.